The next 22 T cell receptor beta chains were all read from a single sample in a study of blood T cell repertoires in COVID-19. The data were produced by immunoSEQ multiplex PCR, yet TCRdb's version contains in-frame clones alone and is incomplete. Of a few hundred thousand clones in the sample, 82% were seen once. The specimen sequenced was peripheral blood. These receptors all come from a woman older than 75 with acute or convalescent COVID-19.

This sequence joins TRBV18 and TRBJ1-2, with a tentative D call TRBD1 (6 bases). Germline V CDR1 and CDR2: KGHSH, LQKENI. This CDR3 region has 16 residues. With 2 bases removed from V and 0 bases from J, the gap between germline ends came to 13 bases. CDR3 protein: CASSPVLGQPNYGYTF. The CDR3 nucleotides are TGTGCCAGCTCACCAGTTCTCGGACAGCCTAACTATGGCTACACCTTC.

V gene TRBV18 combines with J gene TRBJ1-5, with 7 positions matching TRBD1. This CDR3 region has 15 residues. CDR1 and CDR2 from the germline V gene are KGHSH and LQKENI. V shed 4 bases and J 7 bases; nucleotides not matched to a gene: 10. In nucleotides, the CDR3 is TGTGCCAGCTCACAGGGGCGCGGAGGGGGCCAGCCCCAGCATTTT. Translation: CASSQGRGGGQPQHF.

This clone came up a few times. The rearrangement joins TRBV11-3 to TRBJ2-2; 11 positions agree with TRBD2. The CDR3 contains 16 residues. Germline lookup yields CDR1 SGHNT and CDR2 YENEEA. After removal of 5 bases from V and 1 base from J, the junction contained 3 bases not matched to a gene. CDR3 nucleotides: TGTGCCAGCAGCACACTAGCGGGGGTGAACACCGGGGAGCTGTTTTTT. Translating it yields CASSTLAGVNTGELFF.

The chain uses TRBV6-6 and TRBJ2-5, with TRBD1 identical over 10 bases. From germline, CDR1 is MNHNY and CDR2 SVGAGI (reference sequence). CDR3 length: 15 residues. V lost 5 bases and J lost 5; bases outside the gene matches: 8. CDR3 sequence reads: CASSDRDRGGETQYF. The CDR3 nucleotides are TGTGCCAGCAGTGACCGGGACAGGGGAGGCGAGACCCAGTACTTC.

For this clone: The sample holds other DNA sequences that translate to the same CDR3. The chain has TRBV2 and TRBJ1-2, with D perhaps matching TRBD1 (6 bases). Germline CDR1 reads SNHLY; CDR2 reads FYNNEI. The CDR3 totals 13 residues. V dropped 2 bases and J dropped 2 bases, with 6 bases sitting between them. The DNA of the CDR3 is TGTGCCAGCAGTGAACAGGGGAACTATGGCTACACCTTC. This codes for CASSEQGNYGYTF.

The V call is TRBV9, the J call TRBJ1-6; no clear D. Germline CDR1 is SGDLS and CDR2 is YYNGEE. The CDR3 has 15 amino acids. CDR3 sequence: CPQQTESSYNSPLHF. CDR3 sequence (DNA): TGTCCCCAGCAGACGGAGAGCTCCTATAATTCACCCCTCCACTTT.

The chain has TRBV18 and TRBJ2-3, with TRBD2 matching 12 bases. CDR3 length: 17 residues. CDR1 and CDR2 from the germline V gene are KGHSH and LQKENI. The trim removed 3 bases at V and 7 bases at J, leaving 11 bases unmatched. CDR3: CASSPFRTSGASHTQYF. The CDR3 bases are TGTGCCAGCTCACCCTTCCGGACTAGCGGGGCGTCGCATACGCAGTATTTT.

The CDR3 DNA is TGTGCCTGGAGTGAACAGGGGGACGGCTACACCTTC. Its translation: CAWSEQGDGYTF. The chain recombines TRBV30 with TRBJ1-2, with 8 bases that match TRBD1. The CDR3 loop spans 12 amino acids. With 1 base clipped from V and 8 bases from J, the junction kept 3 bases outside the gene matches. CDR1 GTSNPN and CDR2 SVGIG come from the germline V gene (reference sequence).

The chain has TRBV19 and TRBJ1-1, with 9 positions matching TRBD1. In germline, CDR1 is LNHDA, CDR2 SQIVND (reference sequence). The CDR3 has 15 residues. V was pared by 5 bases and J by 1 base, with 5 bases of the junction left unmatched. CDR3 protein: CASSSKDRGNTEAFF. The CDR3 nucleotides read TGTGCCAGTAGTTCAAAGGACAGGGGGAACACTGAAGCTTTCTTT.

V usage is TRBV7-2 and J usage is TRBJ1-3; D remains ambiguous. This CDR3 is 16 amino acids long. Trimming removed 5 bases at V and 0 bases at J, with 14 bases between. From germline, CDR1 is SGHTA and CDR2 FQGNSA. The CDR3 coding sequence is TGTGCCAGCAGCCGCGGAGGGTCGAACTCTGGAAACACCATATATTTT. This codes for CASSRGGSNSGNTIYF.

The chain links TRBV4-1 to TRBJ1-1, with D unresolved. The V gene lost 3 bases and the J gene lost 6 bases, with 17 bases spanning the gap. CDR1 MGHRA and CDR2 YSYEKL come from the germline V gene. The CDR3 is 15 residues long. In DNA, the CDR3 is TGCGCCAGCAGCCATCCCGGAATAGGGAGCTCTGAAGCTTTCTTT. This translates into CASSHPGIGSSEAFF.

The genes are TRBV9 and TRBJ2-7, with TRBD2 matching over 8 bases. Germline lookup yields CDR1 SGDLS and CDR2 YYNGEE. V shed 4 bases, J shed 5 bases, and the junction held 14 bases outside the gene matches. This CDR3 region has 16 residues. CDR3 sequence: CASSFLGTRSIDEQYF. CDR3 nucleotides: TGTGCCAGCAGCTTCCTAGGGACTAGGTCTATCGACGAGCAGTACTTC.

This clone was recorded only once. This chain uses TRBV20-1 with TRBJ1-2; D remains unclear. The ends were cut back, 3 bases at V and 4 bases at J, with 6 bases in the middle. The V gene's germline CDR1 is DFQATT and CDR2 SNEGSKA (reference sequence). The length of the CDR3 is 11 residues. The CDR3: CSASQAYGYTF. The CDR3 coding sequence is TGCAGTGCTAGTCAGGCCTATGGCTACACCTTC.

The rearrangement links TRBV7-3 to TRBJ1-1; possible D gene TRBD1, 5 bases. This CDR3 is 14 amino acids long. V lost 1 base and J lost 6, with 12 bases in between. Germline V gives CDR1 SGHTA, CDR2 FQGTGA. The CDR3 reads CASSLSRGGSEAFF. CDR3 nucleotides: TGTGCCAGCAGCTTAAGTAGGGGCGGTTCTGAAGCTTTCTTT.

The chain links TRBV4-3 to TRBJ2-7; no firm D call. Trimming took 1 base from V and 2 from J, leaving 9 bases between them. This CDR3 has 14 residues. Germline V CDR1 and CDR2: LGHNA, YSLEER. In nucleotides, the CDR3 is TGCGCCAGCAGCCAAGGTACGGCGGCCTACGAGCAGTACTTC. This gives the protein CASSQGTAAYEQYF.

The chain combines TRBV13 with TRBJ2-5; TRBD1 matches 10 bases. Germline CDR1 reads PRHDT; CDR2 reads FYEKMQ (reference sequence). The CDR3 consists of 14 residues. J lost 4 bases, V lost 2 bases, and 1 base had no gene match. CDR3 DNA sequence: TGTGCCAGCAGCTTATGGGACAGGGGAGAGACCCAGTACTTC. Its protein is CASSLWDRGETQYF.

The CDR3 region has the DNA TGCAGCGCCGACAGGGGCACTGAAGCTTTCTTT. Translated, it gives CSADRGTEAFF. This chain uses TRBV29-1 with TRBJ1-1; the match to TRBD1 covers 8 bases. J was trimmed by 4 bases and V by 7 bases; bases with no gene match: 2. Germline V lookup: CDR1 SQVTM, CDR2 ANQGSEA. CDR3 length equals 11 residues.

This clone has only a few counts. The genes are TRBV15 and TRBJ1-1; 10 bases are shared with TRBD1. Germline assignment: CDR1 LNHNV and CDR2 YYDKDF (reference sequence). The CDR3 is made up of 14 amino acids. V was pared by 3 bases and J by 4 bases, with 2 bases of the junction left unmatched. The CDR3 loop is CATSRGQGTTEAFF. As DNA, the CDR3 is TGTGCCACCAGCAGGGGACAGGGGACCACTGAAGCTTTCTTT.

This clone was observed a few times. The chain recombines TRBV7-3 with TRBJ1-1; D unclear. Germline V gene data show CDR1 as SGHTA and CDR2 as FQGTGA. The V end was cut by 5 bases, the J end by 4 bases, with 14 bases between. CDR3 length equals 14 residues. The CDR3 region has the DNA TGTGCCAGCAGCCTTCGTATGGCGGGCACTGAAGCTTTCTTT. Translating gives CASSLRMAGTEAFF.

This chain links TRBV5-4 with TRBJ2-3; D is possibly TRBD1 (5 bases). V dropped 4 bases and J dropped 9 bases, with 12 bases sitting between them. The germline gives CDR1 SGHNT, CDR2 YYREEE (reference sequence). The CDR3 is 12 residues long. Here the CDR3 DNA reads TGTGCCAGCAGCCCAGCCCAGGGCACGCAGTATTTT. Translation gives CASSPAQGTQYF.

The chain couples TRBV7-9 to TRBJ2-3; 9 bases fit TRBD2. The CDR3 extends over 13 amino acids. V was pared by 8 bases and J by 5 bases, with 5 bases of the junction left unmatched. Germline V gene data show CDR1 as SEHNR and CDR2 as FQNEAQ (reference sequence). The CDR3 loop reads CASQRGVEDTQYF. The CDR3 nucleotides read TGTGCCAGCCAGCGGGGGGTAGAAGATACGCAGTATTTT. The variable domain in full, with the rest retrieved from reference TRBV7-9 and TRBJ2-3, is DTGVSQNPRHKITKRGQNVTFRCDPISEHNRLYWYRQTLGQGPEFLTYFQNEAQLEKSRLLSDRFSAERPKGSFSTLEIQRTEQGDSAMYLCASQRGVEDTQYFGPGTRLTVL.

J is TRBJ1-5 and V is TRBV19; 7 nucleotides line up with TRBD1. The trim removed 6 bases at V and 4 bases at J, leaving 12 bases unmatched. The CDR3 runs 16 residues. In germline, CDR1 is LNHDA, CDR2 SQIVND (reference sequence). The chain's CDR3 is CASRWTGGVLNQPQHF. The CDR3 region has the DNA TGTGCCAGTAGGTGGACAGGAGGAGTTCTAAATCAGCCCCAGCATTTT.